Listed below are T cell receptor beta chains from one sample, sequenced in a study of shared clonotypes between healthy human individuals. Sequenced by immunoSEQ multiplex PCR; TCRdb stores in-frame clones only, minus some. Of about 1.5 million clones listed, approximately 98% are singletons. Sequenced sample: naive CD4+ T cells sorted from blood. The origin of the receptors is a man aged 25 to 40 in good health. Both conserved end residues are part of each CDR3. A D gene is named only where the DNA matches it firmly. Clone size, where shown, is once, few, many, or a class for clones that have expanded.

J: TRBJ2-3
V: TRBV18
size: NA
D: TRBD1
CDR3: CASSPRGRQGANTDTQYF
DNA: TGTGCCAGCTCACCAAGGGGGAGACAGGGGGCGAACACAGATACGCAGTATTTT

J: TRBJ2-2
V: TRBV28
size: NA
D: TRBD1
CDR3: CASSIAGQVPTGELFF
DNA: TGTGCCAGCAGTATCGCGGGACAGGTCCCCACCGGGGAGCTGTTTTTT

J: TRBJ2-1
V: TRBV4-3
size: NA
D: TRBD2
CDR3: CASSQEGLADNEQFF
DNA: TGCGCCAGCAGCCAAGAGGGTCTAGCGGACAATGAGCAGTTCTTC

J: TRBJ2-7
V: TRBV18
size: NA
D: NA
CDR3: CASSPQDARNFYF
DNA: TGTGCCAGCTCACCACAGGACGCCAGAAACTTCTACTTC

J: TRBJ2-1
V: TRBV4-3
size: NA
D: NA
CDR3: CASSQEGGGRSEQFF
DNA: TGCGCCAGCAGCCAAGAAGGGGGAGGGCGCAGTGAGCAGTTCTTC

J: TRBJ2-5
V: TRBV5-1
size: NA
D: NA
CDR3: CASSLLQDGETQYF
DNA: TGCGCCAGCAGCTTGTTACAGGATGGGGAGACCCAGTACTTC

J: TRBJ2-1
V: TRBV4-3
size: NA
D: NA
CDR3: CASSQELGVLYNEQFF
DNA: TGCGCCAGCAGCCAAGAGTTGGGAGTTCTCTACAATGAGCAGTTCTTC

J: TRBJ1-1
V: TRBV5-1
size: NA
D: NA
CDR3: CASSHRQFLSEHTEAFF
DNA: TGCGCCAGCAGCCACCGACAGTTCCTATCCGAGCACACTGAAGCTTTCTTT

J: TRBJ2-1
V: TRBV6-5
size: NA
D: NA
CDR3: CASSFPGPVINEQFF
DNA: TGTGCCAGCAGCTTCCCCGGACCTGTAATCAATGAGCAGTTCTTC

J: TRBJ2-7
V: TRBV2
size: NA
D: TRBD1
CDR3: CASSTPRDRYEQYF
DNA: TGTGCCAGCAGTACTCCTAGGGACAGGTATGAGCAGTACTTC

J: TRBJ2-7
V: TRBV15
size: NA
D: TRBD1
CDR3: CATSTGTGHYEQYF
DNA: TGTGCCACCAGCACCGGGACAGGGCACTACGAGCAGTACTTC

J: TRBJ1-5
V: TRBV6-1
size: NA
D: NA
CDR3: CASSDQTVYSNQPQHF
DNA: TGTGCCAGCAGTGACCAGACAGTTTATAGCAATCAGCCCCAGCATTTT

J: TRBJ1-1
V: TRBV7-9
size: NA
D: NA
CDR3: CASSLEDLAFF
DNA: TGTGCCAGCAGCTTAGAGGATTTAGCTTTCTTT

J: TRBJ2-6
V: TRBV18
size: NA
D: NA
CDR3: CASSVQVSGANVLTF
DNA: TGTGCCAGCTCAGTACAGGTCTCTGGGGCCAACGTCCTGACTTTC

J: TRBJ2-6
V: TRBV7-8
size: NA
D: NA
CDR3: CASSQNSLGANVLTF
DNA: TGTGCCAGCAGCCAGAACTCGCTCGGGGCCAACGTCCTGACTTTC

J: TRBJ2-5
V: TRBV5-1
size: NA
D: NA
CDR3: CASSDGPGRETQYF
DNA: TGCGCCAGCTCTGACGGGCCCGGTAGGGAGACCCAGTACTTC

J: TRBJ2-1
V: TRBV29-1
size: once
D: TRBD2
CDR3: CSVGLAGGNEQFF
DNA: TGCAGCGTTGGTCTAGCGGGAGGCAATGAGCAGTTCTTC

J: TRBJ2-1
V: TRBV7-2
size: NA
D: NA
CDR3: CASSYSRGAGMVYNEQFF
DNA: TGTGCCAGCAGCTATTCCAGAGGGGCGGGAATGGTCTACAATGAGCAGTTCTTC

J: TRBJ2-3
V: TRBV19
size: NA
D: TRBD1
CDR3: CASSNTLGQAEDTSTDTQYF
DNA: TGTGCCAGTAGTAATACGCTAGGACAGGCGGAGGATACTAGCACAGATACGCAGTATTTT

J: TRBJ2-4
V: TRBV2
size: NA
D: NA
CDR3: CASSEVGENIQYF
DNA: TGTGCCAGCAGTGAAGTCGGAGAAAACATTCAGTACTTC

J: TRBJ2-1
V: TRBV6-5
size: NA
D: TRBD1
CDR3: CASSYSKSTGYNEQFF
DNA: TGTGCCAGCAGTTACTCCAAATCGACAGGGTACAATGAGCAGTTCTTC

J: TRBJ2-5
V: TRBV28
size: NA
D: TRBD1
CDR3: CASRTGGETQYF
DNA: TGTGCCAGCAGGACAGGGGGTGAGACCCAGTACTTC

J: TRBJ1-4
V: TRBV9
size: NA
D: TRBD1
CDR3: CASSVGSQGANEKLFF
DNA: TGTGCCAGCAGCGTAGGCAGTCAGGGGGCTAATGAAAAACTGTTTTTT

J: TRBJ1-5
V: TRBV6-5
size: NA
D: NA
CDR3: CAAGLGSNQPQHF
DNA: TGTGCCGCCGGTTTGGGGAGCAATCAGCCCCAGCATTTT

J: TRBJ1-1
V: TRBV6-1
size: NA
D: NA
CDR3: CASKRGTEAFF
DNA: TGTGCCAGCAAAAGGGGGACTGAAGCTTTCTTT

J: TRBJ2-7
V: TRBV7-9
size: NA
D: TRBD2
CDR3: CASSLVLAENYEQYF
DNA: TGTGCCAGCAGCTTAGTTCTAGCGGAGAACTACGAGCAGTACTTC

J: TRBJ2-7
V: TRBV2
size: NA
D: TRBD2
CDR3: CASRPRVGLAHEQYF
DNA: TGTGCCAGCAGGCCGAGAGTGGGACTAGCGCACGAGCAGTACTTC

J: TRBJ2-7
V: TRBV9
size: NA
D: TRBD2
CDR3: CASSVSGAGVTSYEQYF
DNA: TGTGCCAGCAGCGTATCGGGTGCGGGAGTGACCTCCTACGAGCAGTACTTC

J: TRBJ2-2
V: TRBV11-2
size: NA
D: TRBD2
CDR3: CASSALAGDNTGELFF
DNA: TGTGCCAGCAGCGCACTAGCGGGAGATAACACCGGGGAGCTGTTTTTT

J: TRBJ2-1
V: TRBV7-8
size: NA
D: NA
CDR3: CASSLGPGQNEQFF
DNA: TGTGCCAGCAGCTTAGGGCCCGGTCAAAATGAGCAGTTCTTC

J: TRBJ1-2
V: TRBV7-2
size: NA
D: TRBD1
CDR3: CASSRQGSNYGYTF
DNA: TGTGCCAGCAGCAGACAGGGTTCGAACTATGGCTACACCTTC

J: TRBJ2-7
V: TRBV5-1
size: NA
D: NA
CDR3: CASRPRDGSYEQYF
DNA: TGCGCCAGCAGACCCCGGGACGGCTCCTACGAGCAGTACTTC

J: TRBJ2-5
V: TRBV4-1
size: once
D: TRBD1
CDR3: CASSHLGQAQKTQYF
DNA: TGCGCCAGCAGCCATCTTGGACAGGCCCAAAAGACCCAGTACTTC

J: TRBJ2-5
V: TRBV11-1
size: once
D: TRBD2
CDR3: CASTPREGSGAQYF
DNA: TGTGCCAGCACCCCTAGGGAGGGGAGTGGGGCCCAGTACTTC

J: TRBJ2-6
V: TRBV28
size: NA
D: NA
CDR3: CASSPVPWGSGANVLTF
DNA: TGTGCCAGCAGTCCCGTCCCATGGGGGTCCGGGGCCAACGTCCTGACTTTC

J: TRBJ1-1
V: TRBV27
size: NA
D: NA
CDR3: CASSYPLGGMGTEAFF
DNA: TGTGCCAGCAGCTACCCCCTGGGGGGGATGGGCACTGAAGCTTTCTTT

J: TRBJ1-1
V: TRBV6-5
size: NA
D: NA
CDR3: CASTQGGLGTEAFF
DNA: TGTGCCAGCACGCAGGGAGGGCTGGGCACTGAAGCTTTCTTT

J: TRBJ2-3
V: TRBV5-1
size: NA
D: NA
CDR3: CASSLGTSTDTQYF
DNA: TGCGCCAGCAGCTTGGGGACAAGCACAGATACGCAGTATTTT

J: TRBJ2-1
V: TRBV11-2
size: NA
D: TRBD1
CDR3: CASRYKTGDNEQFF
DNA: TGTGCCAGCAGATATAAGACAGGGGACAATGAGCAGTTCTTC

J: TRBJ1-1
V: TRBV7-9
size: NA
D: NA
CDR3: CASSPVIRGTEAFF
DNA: TGTGCCAGCAGCCCTGTCATAAGGGGCACTGAAGCTTTCTTT

J: TRBJ2-3
V: TRBV6-5
size: NA
D: NA
CDR3: CASSYSFEPLTDTQYF
DNA: TGTGCCAGCAGTTACTCGTTTGAGCCCCTGACAGATACGCAGTATTTT

J: TRBJ2-7
V: TRBV6-5
size: NA
D: TRBD1
CDR3: CASSYSRDRASGEQYF
DNA: TGTGCCAGCAGTTACTCTCGGGACAGGGCATCGGGCGAGCAGTACTTC

J: TRBJ2-1
V: TRBV7-3
size: NA
D: TRBD2
CDR3: CASSLLASGLDEQFF
DNA: TGTGCCAGCAGCTTATTGGCTAGCGGGTTGGATGAGCAGTTCTTC

J: TRBJ1-5
V: TRBV5-4
size: NA
D: NA
CDR3: CASSLGTGPQEPQHF
DNA: TGTGCCAGCAGCTTGGGCACAGGTCCTCAGGAGCCCCAGCATTTT

J: TRBJ2-7
V: TRBV2
size: NA
D: NA
CDR3: CASGKEGIHEQYF
DNA: TGTGCCAGCGGCAAGGAAGGGATCCACGAGCAGTACTTC

J: TRBJ2-7
V: TRBV19
size: NA
D: TRBD2
CDR3: CASSIASGTYYEQYF
DNA: TGTGCCAGTAGTATAGCCAGCGGGACCTACTACGAGCAGTACTTC

J: TRBJ2-2
V: TRBV2
size: NA
D: NA
CDR3: CASTREMWTGELFF
DNA: TGTGCCAGCACACGGGAGATGTGGACCGGGGAGCTGTTTTTT

J: TRBJ2-1
V: TRBV9
size: once
D: TRBD2
CDR3: CASSEGTSGRDNEQFF
DNA: TGTGCCAGCAGCGAGGGGACTAGCGGGAGGGACAATGAGCAGTTCTTC

J: TRBJ1-1
V: TRBV7-6
size: once
D: TRBD1
CDR3: CASSLAQGGTGSAFF
DNA: TGTGCCAGCAGCTTAGCGCAGGGGGGAACGGGCTCTGCTTTCTTT

J: TRBJ1-2
V: TRBV7-9
size: once
D: TRBD1
CDR3: CASSRGTGEPAVNGYTF
DNA: TGTGCCAGCAGCCGAGGGACAGGAGAACCCGCCGTCAATGGCTACACCTTC

J: TRBJ2-2
V: TRBV7-2
size: NA
D: TRBD2
CDR3: CASSSTSGRASGELFF
DNA: TGTGCCAGCAGCTCGACTAGCGGGAGAGCGTCCGGGGAGCTGTTTTTT

J: TRBJ2-7
V: TRBV14
size: once
D: TRBD2
CDR3: CASSQGPGRASEQYF
DNA: TGTGCCAGCAGCCAAGGTCCCGGGAGGGCCTCCGAGCAGTACTTC

J: TRBJ2-7
V: TRBV15
size: NA
D: NA
CDR3: CATSRGTRDEQYF
DNA: TGTGCCACCAGCAGAGGTACACGGGACGAGCAGTACTTC

J: TRBJ1-2
V: TRBV2
size: NA
D: TRBD1
CDR3: CASSEALRGQSGYTF
DNA: TGTGCCAGCAGTGAAGCGCTTCGGGGACAGAGCGGCTACACCTTC

J: TRBJ2-2
V: TRBV30
size: NA
D: TRBD2
CDR3: CAWSVLRGTSGNTGELFF
DNA: TGTGCCTGGAGTGTACTCCGGGGGACTAGCGGGAACACCGGGGAGCTGTTTTTT